This paragraph covers one TCR beta chain sequence. This sample was taken from a study of T cell responses to AZD1222 COVID-19 vaccine. Some clones are missing from TCRdb's copy, which holds only in-frame ones; the method was immunoSEQ multiplex PCR. The sample shows under 150,000 clones, 85% to 95% of them seen only once. This CDR3 region has 13 residues. Germline V gene sequence: CDR1 SGHTA, CDR2 FQGNSA. V was trimmed by 5 bases and J by 6 bases, leaving 11 bases between them. Material: peripheral blood, obtained on day 0 of MenACWY control vaccination. The chain is built from TRBV7-2 and TRBJ1-5; D uncertain. The sequence was collected from an adult in good health. The CDR3 spells CASSPFQSQPQHF. The CDR3, as DNA: TGTGCCAGCAGCCCCTTTCAGTCTCAGCCCCAGCATTTT.